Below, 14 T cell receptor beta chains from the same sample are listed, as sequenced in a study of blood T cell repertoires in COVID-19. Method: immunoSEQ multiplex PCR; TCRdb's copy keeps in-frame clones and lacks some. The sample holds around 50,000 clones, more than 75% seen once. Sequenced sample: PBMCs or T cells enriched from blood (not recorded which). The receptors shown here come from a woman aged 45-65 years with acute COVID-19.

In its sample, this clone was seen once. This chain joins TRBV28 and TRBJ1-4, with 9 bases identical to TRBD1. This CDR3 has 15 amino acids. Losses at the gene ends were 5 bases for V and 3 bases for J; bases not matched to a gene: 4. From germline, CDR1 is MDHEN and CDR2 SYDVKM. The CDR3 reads CASSTTGGSNEKLFF. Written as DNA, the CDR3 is TGTGCCAGCAGTACGACAGGGGGATCTAATGAAAAACTGTTTTTT.

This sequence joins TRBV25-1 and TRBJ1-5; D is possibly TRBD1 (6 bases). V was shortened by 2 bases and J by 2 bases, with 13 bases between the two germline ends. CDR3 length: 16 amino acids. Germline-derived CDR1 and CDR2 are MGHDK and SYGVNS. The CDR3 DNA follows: TGTGCCAGCAGTGAACCGGGGGCGGGGGGCAATCAGCCCCAGCATTTT. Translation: CASSEPGAGGNQPQHF.

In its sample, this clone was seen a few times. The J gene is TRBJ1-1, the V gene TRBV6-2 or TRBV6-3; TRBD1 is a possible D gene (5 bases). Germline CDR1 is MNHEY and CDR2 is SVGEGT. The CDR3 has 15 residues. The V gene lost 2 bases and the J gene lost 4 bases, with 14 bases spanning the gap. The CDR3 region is CASSYGRQGSTEAFF. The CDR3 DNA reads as TGTGCCAGCAGTTACGGGAGGCAGGGCTCCACTGAAGCTTTCTTT.

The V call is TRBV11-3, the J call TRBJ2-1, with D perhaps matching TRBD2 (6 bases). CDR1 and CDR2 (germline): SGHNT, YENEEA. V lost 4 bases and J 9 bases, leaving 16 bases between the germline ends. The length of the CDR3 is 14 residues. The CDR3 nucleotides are TGTGCCAGCAGCTCCCTCACGGGGAGGAGTGAGCAGTTCTTC. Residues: CASSSLTGRSEQFF.

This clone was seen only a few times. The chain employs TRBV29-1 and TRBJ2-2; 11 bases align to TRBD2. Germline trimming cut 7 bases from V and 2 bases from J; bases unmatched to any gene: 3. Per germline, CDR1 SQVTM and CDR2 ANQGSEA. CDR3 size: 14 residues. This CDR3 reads CSGGTSGNTGELFF. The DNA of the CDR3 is TGCAGCGGAGGGACTAGCGGAAACACCGGGGAGCTGTTTTTT.

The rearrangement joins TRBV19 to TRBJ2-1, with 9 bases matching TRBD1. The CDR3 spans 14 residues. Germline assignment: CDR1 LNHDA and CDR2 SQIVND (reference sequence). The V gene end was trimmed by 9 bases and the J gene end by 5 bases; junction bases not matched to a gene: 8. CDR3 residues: CASDPGQGNNEQFF. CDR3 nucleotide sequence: TGTGCCAGCGACCCGGGACAGGGCAACAATGAGCAGTTCTTC. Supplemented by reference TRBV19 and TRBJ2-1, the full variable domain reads DGGITQSPKYLFRKEGQNVTLSCEQNLNHDAMYWYRQDPGQGLRLIYYSQIVNDFQKGDIAEGYSVSREKKESFPLTVTSAQKNPTAFYLCASDPGQGNNEQFFGPGTRLTVL.

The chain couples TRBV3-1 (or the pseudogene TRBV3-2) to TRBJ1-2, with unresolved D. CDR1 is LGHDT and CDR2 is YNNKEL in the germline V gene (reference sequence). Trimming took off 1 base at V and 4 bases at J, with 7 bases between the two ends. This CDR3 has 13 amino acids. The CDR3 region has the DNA TGTGCCAGCAGCCAAGGGGAGTTCTATGGCTACACCTTC. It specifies CASSQGEFYGYTF.

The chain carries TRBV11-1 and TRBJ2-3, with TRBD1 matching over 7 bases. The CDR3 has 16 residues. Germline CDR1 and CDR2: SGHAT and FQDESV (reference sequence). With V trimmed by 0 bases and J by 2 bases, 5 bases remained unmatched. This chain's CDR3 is CASSLAFRGSTDTQYF. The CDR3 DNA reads TGTGCCAGCAGCTTAGCGTTCAGGGGGTCCACAGATACGCAGTATTTT.

CDR3 in DNA: TGTGCCAGCAGTGAAGGTTTTAGTAGAGATACGCAGTATTTT. It yields the protein CASSEGFSRDTQYF. J is TRBJ2-3 and V is TRBV6-1; D gene unclear. Deletions cut 1 base from V and 5 bases from J, with 10 bases between. Germline V gene lookup returns CDR1 MNHNS and CDR2 SASEGT. The CDR3 length is 14 residues.

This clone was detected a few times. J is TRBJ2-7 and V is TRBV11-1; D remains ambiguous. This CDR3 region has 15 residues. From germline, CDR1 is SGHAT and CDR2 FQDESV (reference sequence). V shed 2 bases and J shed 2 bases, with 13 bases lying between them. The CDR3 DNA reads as TGTGCCAGCAGCTTATACGTAACAGACGCCTACGAGCAGTACTTC. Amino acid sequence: CASSLYVTDAYEQYF.

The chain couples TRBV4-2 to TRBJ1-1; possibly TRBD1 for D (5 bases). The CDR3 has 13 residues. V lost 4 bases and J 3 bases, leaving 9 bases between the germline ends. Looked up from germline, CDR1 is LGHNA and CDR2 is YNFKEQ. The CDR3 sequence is CASSRGVDTEAFF. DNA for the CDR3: TGTGCCAGCAGCCGGGGCGTTGACACTGAAGCTTTCTTT.

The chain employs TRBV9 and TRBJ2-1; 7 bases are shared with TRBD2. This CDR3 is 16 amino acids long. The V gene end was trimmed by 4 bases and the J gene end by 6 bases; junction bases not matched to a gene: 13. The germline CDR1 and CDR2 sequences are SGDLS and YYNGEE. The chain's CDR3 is CASSTSRLAILNEQFF. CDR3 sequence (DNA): TGTGCCAGCAGCACCTCCCGACTAGCTATTCTCAATGAGCAGTTCTTC.

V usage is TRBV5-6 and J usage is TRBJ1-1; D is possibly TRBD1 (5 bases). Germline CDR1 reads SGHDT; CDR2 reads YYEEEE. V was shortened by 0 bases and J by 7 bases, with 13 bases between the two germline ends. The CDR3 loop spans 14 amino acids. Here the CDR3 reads CASSLGMGGSEAFF. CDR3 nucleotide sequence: TGTGCCAGCAGCTTGGGTATGGGGGGTAGTGAAGCTTTCTTT.

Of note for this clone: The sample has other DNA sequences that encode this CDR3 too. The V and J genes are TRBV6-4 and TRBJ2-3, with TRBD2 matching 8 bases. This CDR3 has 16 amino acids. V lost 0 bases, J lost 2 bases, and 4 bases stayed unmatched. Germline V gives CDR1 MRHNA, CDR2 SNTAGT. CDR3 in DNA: TGTGCCAGCAGTGACTCCGCGGGGGGTTCCACAGATACGCAGTATTTT. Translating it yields CASSDSAGGSTDTQYF.